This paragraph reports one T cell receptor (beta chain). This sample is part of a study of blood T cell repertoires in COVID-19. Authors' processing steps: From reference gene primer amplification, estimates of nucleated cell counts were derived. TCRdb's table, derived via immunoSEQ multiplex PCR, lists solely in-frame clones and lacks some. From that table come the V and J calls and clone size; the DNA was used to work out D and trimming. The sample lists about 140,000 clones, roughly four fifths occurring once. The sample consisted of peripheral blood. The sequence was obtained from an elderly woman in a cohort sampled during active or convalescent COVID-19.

The CDR3 nucleotides are TGCGCCAGCAGCCTAAGGACAGGGAGAACCGCCGGGGAGCTGTTTTTT. Its translation is CASSLRTGRTAGELFF. This chain joins TRBV5-1 and TRBJ2-2; 8 bases align to TRBD1. V gave up 4 bases and J gave up 6 bases; unmatched junction bases: 11. CDR1 and CDR2 (germline): SGHRS, YFSETQ. The CDR3 loop spans 16 amino acids. The full variable domain, rest sourced from reference TRBV5-1 and TRBJ2-2, is KAGVTQTPRYLIKTRGQQVTLSCSPISGHRSVSWYQQTPGQGLQFLFEYFSETQRNKGNFPGRFSGRQFSNSRSEMNVSTLELGDSALYLCASSLRTGRTAGELFFGEGSRLTVL.